The clone carrying this T cell receptor beta chain occurred a few times. Its antigen remains unknown. This sample is part of a study of T-cell reconstitution after alpha-beta-depleted transplantation in children. Preparation of the TCRbeta library used unique molecular identifiers. TCRdb reprocessed the PCR reads via MiXCR and lists one record per CDR3 protein. Of hundreds of thousands of distinct CDR3 sequences detected, roughly 14% appear once; the ten largest clones hold around 0.79%. This CDR3 has 16 amino acids. Germline V gives CDR1 LGHDT, CDR2 YNNKEL (reference sequence). Trimming cost V 3 bases and J 5 bases; bases outside gene matches: 10. Study outcomes and limitations: Expanded clones from the graft, numbering several hundred, reportedly supplied alpha-beta T cells about two months after transplant. By one year post-transplant, T-cell counts and diversity largely arose from T cells that were newly produced.

The rearrangement joins TRBV3-1 to TRBJ2-3, with TRBD1 identical over 8 bases. Source: PBMCs, taken before TCRalphabeta/CD19-depleted stem cell transplant. The TCR originated in a girl aged 2 to 9 with congenital amegakaryocytic thrombocytopenia, due to receive a stem cell transplant. In DNA, the CDR3 is TGTGCCAGCAGCCACCCGGGACAGGACGCCCGAGATACGCAGTATTTT. Its translation: CASSHPGQDARDTQYF.